A single sample is the source of the 12 T cell receptor beta chains below, sequenced in a study of cytomegalovirus exposure and HLA in healthy donors. The repertoire was sequenced with immunoSEQ multiplex PCR; TCRdb's copy has only in-frame clones and lacks some. The sample holds about 130,000 clones, 89% seen once. The sample comprised PBMCs. These receptors originate from a woman between 18 and 30 years old in good health and CMV-seropositive.

The chain is built from TRBV19 and TRBJ2-5, with TRBD2 identical over 14 bases. From germline, CDR1 is LNHDA and CDR2 SQIVND (reference sequence). The CDR3 totals 16 residues. J gave up 1 base and V 6 bases, and 4 bases lay outside the gene matches. CDR3 region: CASSGTSGGRQETQYF. The CDR3 DNA reads TGTGCCAGTAGCGGGACTAGCGGGGGCCGCCAAGAGACCCAGTACTTC.

This chain connects TRBV4-1 to TRBJ1-5; tentative D call: TRBD1 (5 bases). V dropped 1 base and J dropped 7 bases, with 11 bases sitting between them. CDR3 length equals 14 residues. From germline, CDR1 is MGHRA and CDR2 YSYEKL. For the CDR3, the DNA is TGCGCCAGCAGCCAAGGGCAGGGAGGCCAGCCCCAGCATTTT. This codes for CASSQGQGGQPQHF.

The chain carries TRBV7-2 and TRBJ2-3; D remains unclear. The CDR3 is 14 residues long. Germline V gives CDR1 SGHTA, CDR2 FQGNSA. V was clipped by 2 bases and J by 6 bases, with 12 bases between them. The CDR3 nucleotides read TGTGCCAGCAGCTTAAATCGGGTATGGGATACGCAGTATTTT. The encoded protein is CASSLNRVWDTQYF.

The chain links TRBV7-3 to TRBJ1-1; D is uncertain. The CDR3 sequence is 14 residues long. V lost 1 base and J lost 3, with 9 bases in between. Germline-derived CDR1 and CDR2 are SGHTA and FQGTGA. CDR3 loop: CASSLMGLDTEAFF. CDR3 sequence (DNA): TGTGCCAGCAGCTTAATGGGCCTCGACACTGAAGCTTTCTTT.

J is TRBJ1-2 and V is TRBV6-5; 8 bases fit TRBD1. CDR3 length: 15 residues. Unmatched junction bases numbered 9, after V lost 4 bases and J lost 5 bases. In germline, CDR1 is MNHEY, CDR2 SVGAGI. The CDR3 coding sequence is TGTGCCAGCAGTTTCTCGGACAGGGCGGGGTATGGCTACACCTTC. Protein product: CASSFSDRAGYGYTF.

The chain is built from TRBV19 and TRBJ2-7; 8 nucleotides align to TRBD2. Germline CDR1 reads LNHDA; CDR2 reads SQIVND (reference sequence). V gave up 5 bases and J gave up 3 bases; unmatched junction bases: 9. The CDR3 contains 15 residues. The CDR3 DNA reads as TGTGCCAGTAGTCTAGGGAGCGGGGGACTCTACGAGCAGTACTTC. Its protein is CASSLGSGGLYEQYF.

The chain employs TRBV2 and TRBJ1-3; D uncertain. The length of the CDR3 is 15 residues. CDR1 is SNHLY and CDR2 is FYNNEI in the germline V gene. The V end lost 0 bases, the J end lost 4 bases, and 10 bases lay between the germline ends. The CDR3 coding sequence is TGTGCCAGCAGTGAAGCGACTGGAGTGGGAAACACCATATATTTT. Its protein is CASSEATGVGNTIYF.

V is TRBV19 and J is TRBJ2-7, with 10 bases identical to TRBD2. CDR3 length equals 15 residues. After removal of 5 bases from V and 2 bases from J, the junction contained 6 bases not matched to a gene. CDR1 is LNHDA, CDR2 SQIVND, per germline (reference sequence). CDR3 in DNA: TGTGCCAGTAGTTACTCGACTAGCGGGCCCTACGAGCAGTACTTC. Amino acids: CASSYSTSGPYEQYF.

J is TRBJ1-4 and V is TRBV6-5; 8 bases are shared with TRBD1. CDR1 and CDR2 from the germline V gene are MNHEY and SVGAGI. The junction had 1 base not matched to a gene; V was cut back by 4 bases and J by 3 bases. The CDR3 spans 14 residues. DNA for the CDR3: TGTGCCAGCAGTTCGACAGGGGCTAATGAAAAACTGTTTTTT. Translating gives CASSSTGANEKLFF.

The V call is TRBV7-8, the J call TRBJ2-7, with no clear D. This CDR3 region has 11 residues. The V end lost 4 bases, the J end lost 6 bases, and 7 bases lay between the germline ends. Germline V gene lookup returns CDR1 SGHVS and CDR2 FQNEAQ. The CDR3 protein is CASSSPGEQYF. CDR3 nucleotide sequence: TGTGCCAGCAGCTCACCGGGCGAGCAGTACTTC.

This clone was detected only once. The chain employs TRBV6-1 and TRBJ1-2; 7 nucleotides match TRBD1. Germline V CDR1 and CDR2: MNHNS, SASEGT. The CDR3 length is 12 residues. The V segment lost 8 bases and the J segment 5 bases; nucleotides outside the gene matches: 5. CDR3: CASVQGVYGYTF. The DNA of the CDR3 is TGTGCCAGCGTGCAGGGGGTGTATGGCTACACCTTC.

The chain carries TRBV11-2 and TRBJ1-4, with D perhaps matching TRBD1 (6 bases). Germline V gene data show CDR1 as SGHAT and CDR2 as FQNNGV. The V end lost 4 bases, the J end lost 2 bases, and 11 bases lay between the germline ends. The CDR3 is 15 residues long. DNA for the CDR3: TGTGCCAGCAGCTCTCAGGGGTATACTAATGAAAAACTGTTTTTT. Its translation is CASSSQGYTNEKLFF.